This note documents a single T cell receptor beta chain sequence. Its antigen remains unknown. The sample is drawn from a study of blood T cells in healthy people across ages. Each sample gave at least 7 million isolated PBMCs. Study observations and caveats: Per million T cells, the diversity of TCR beta decreased roughly linearly as age advanced.

Together with a sample-barcoded 5' primer, a J-beta primer mix was included in a second PCR lasting about 6 to 11 cycles. TCRdb passed the 5' RACE reads through MiXCR, listing each CDR3 protein once. The sample contains hundreds of thousands of distinct CDR3 sequences, roughly 43% of which appear only once. Specimen: blood. This receptor was identified in a man older than 75 in good health.

The CDR3 nucleotides are TGTGCCAGCAGCTTAGCTTTTACAGGAAGCTCTGGAAACACCATATATTTT. Protein product: CASSLAFTGSSGNTIYF. This chain links TRBV7-6 with TRBJ1-3; tentatively, D is TRBD1 (5 bases). CDR1 and CDR2 (germline): SGHVS, FNYEAQ. The CDR3 sequence is 17 residues long. Deletions cut 0 bases from V and 0 bases from J, with 12 bases between. Supplemented by reference TRBV7-6 and TRBJ1-3, the full variable domain reads GAGVSQSPRYKVTKRGQDVALRCDPISGHVSLYWYRQALGQGPEFLTYFNYEAQQDKSGLPNDRFSAERPEGSISTLTIQRTEQRDSAMYRCASSLAFTGSSGNTIYFGEGSWLTVV.